This is a list of T cell receptor beta chains from one sample in a study of early T cells in non-severe SARS-CoV-2 infection. Each CDR3 protein is one row after TCRdb ran MiXCR on the 5' RACE reads. Of fewer than 75,000 distinct CDR3 sequences in the sample, more than 15% are singletons; the top ten hold over 8%. The material sequenced was whole blood, taken at baseline. These receptors originate from an adult who was a healthcare worker with PCR-confirmed SARS-CoV-2 infection or an uninfected control (not recorded which). CDR3s include the opening cysteine and the closing phenylalanine or tryptophan. Fields, in order: CDR3 DNA, CDR3 protein, clone size, V gene, D gene, J gene. A D gene is named only where the DNA matches it firmly. The listing skips clone size in some rows; elsewhere it reads once, few, many or a size class.

cdr3_nt: TGTGCCAGCAGGCCAACAGGTCCCTACACTGAAGCTTTCTTT
cdr3_aa: CASRPTGPYTEAFF
clone_size: .
v_call: TRBV27
d_call: .
j_call: TRBJ1-1

cdr3_nt: TGTGCCAGCAGTCGGCTTTGGGGGTTCGGTGAAAAACTGTTTTTT
cdr3_aa: CASSRLWGFGEKLFF
clone_size: .
v_call: TRBV2
d_call: .
j_call: TRBJ1-4

cdr3_nt: TGTGCCAGCAGTCGTAGCGGGAATGGGGCTCCGTACGAGCAGTACTTC
cdr3_aa: CASSRSGNGAPYEQYF
clone_size: .
v_call: TRBV6-2/TRBV6-3
d_call: TRBD2
j_call: TRBJ2-7

cdr3_nt: TGTGCCAGCAGTCTGAGGGGGGACACTGAAGCTTTCTTT
cdr3_aa: CASSLRGDTEAFF
clone_size: many
v_call: TRBV12-3/TRBV12-4
d_call: .
j_call: TRBJ1-1

cdr3_nt: TGCGCCAGCAGCTTGGTAGGGGACCGAACTGAAGCTTTCTTT
cdr3_aa: CASSLVGDRTEAFF
clone_size: few
v_call: TRBV5-1
d_call: .
j_call: TRBJ1-1

cdr3_nt: TGTGCCAGCAGTTTGTTAGGGACCTACGAGCAGTACTTC
cdr3_aa: CASSLLGTYEQYF
clone_size: many
v_call: TRBV12-3/TRBV12-4
d_call: .
j_call: TRBJ2-7

cdr3_nt: TGTGCCAGCAGCTCTGTTGGCGGGAAAGGGAAGACCCAGTACTTC
cdr3_aa: CASSSVGGKGKTQYF
clone_size: few
v_call: TRBV7-2
d_call: .
j_call: TRBJ2-5

cdr3_nt: TGTGCCAGCAGCCACCTGGAAGCTAACTATGGCTACACCTTC
cdr3_aa: CASSHLEANYGYTF
clone_size: .
v_call: TRBV3-1
d_call: .
j_call: TRBJ1-2

cdr3_nt: TGTGCCAGCAGTTACGGGGGGGACGGCTACACCTTC
cdr3_aa: CASSYGGDGYTF
clone_size: few
v_call: TRBV5-4
d_call: .
j_call: TRBJ1-2

cdr3_nt: TGCAGCATCACTAGCGGGGGGGCTACAGATACGCAGTATTTT
cdr3_aa: CSITSGGATDTQYF
clone_size: few
v_call: TRBV29-1
d_call: TRBD2
j_call: TRBJ2-3

cdr3_nt: TGCGCCAGCAGCCAAGATCCAGGGGTAAGCGGCTACACCTTC
cdr3_aa: CASSQDPGVSGYTF
clone_size: .
v_call: TRBV4-1
d_call: .
j_call: TRBJ1-2

cdr3_nt: TGTGCCAGCAGCTTAGATGTCCACACAGATACGCAGTATTTT
cdr3_aa: CASSLDVHTDTQYF
clone_size: few
v_call: TRBV7-2
d_call: .
j_call: TRBJ2-3

cdr3_nt: TGTGCCTGGTTTGCCACGGGACGTCAACAAGAGACCCAGTACTTC
cdr3_aa: CAWFATGRQQETQYF
clone_size: .
v_call: TRBV30
d_call: .
j_call: TRBJ2-5

cdr3_nt: TGTGCCAGCAGTGGACGGAACTCTGGAAACACCATATATTTT
cdr3_aa: CASSGRNSGNTIYF
clone_size: few
v_call: TRBV2
d_call: .
j_call: TRBJ1-3

cdr3_nt: TGTGCCAGTACAGGGGGCGAAACCGGGGAGCTGTTTTTT
cdr3_aa: CASTGGETGELFF
clone_size: .
v_call: TRBV2
d_call: TRBD1
j_call: TRBJ2-2

cdr3_nt: TGTGCCAGCAGCCTCAGGGATACCGGGGAGCTGTTTTTT
cdr3_aa: CASSLRDTGELFF
clone_size: few
v_call: TRBV11-2
d_call: .
j_call: TRBJ2-2

cdr3_nt: TGTGCCAGCAGACGACCAGGGGGGACGGAAGAGACCCAGTACTTC
cdr3_aa: CASRRPGGTEETQYF
clone_size: .
v_call: TRBV6-5
d_call: .
j_call: TRBJ2-5

cdr3_nt: TGTGCCAGCAGCTTCGACAGGGGGAGGATGGAGACCCAGTACTTC
cdr3_aa: CASSFDRGRMETQYF
clone_size: .
v_call: TRBV7-9
d_call: TRBD1
j_call: TRBJ2-5

cdr3_nt: TGTGCCAGCAGCCTACTCCAGGCCCTCGAGCAGTACTTC
cdr3_aa: CASSLLQALEQYF
clone_size: .
v_call: TRBV5-5
d_call: .
j_call: TRBJ2-7

cdr3_nt: TGTGCCAGCAGCTTAGATCCGACCACCGGGGAGCTGTTTTTT
cdr3_aa: CASSLDPTTGELFF
clone_size: few
v_call: TRBV7-2
d_call: .
j_call: TRBJ2-2

cdr3_nt: TGTGCCAGCAGTTACCCGAACACCGGGGAGCTGTTTTTT
cdr3_aa: CASSYPNTGELFF
clone_size: few
v_call: TRBV6-2/TRBV6-3
d_call: .
j_call: TRBJ2-2

cdr3_nt: TGTGCCAGCAGTCGAACTAGCGCAGAGCACTATTTT
cdr3_aa: CASSRTSAEHYF
clone_size: few
v_call: TRBV7-9
d_call: TRBD2
j_call: TRBJ2-3

cdr3_nt: TGTGCCAGCAGGGACGCGGTGGGGGAGCAGTACTTC
cdr3_aa: CASRDAVGEQYF
clone_size: .
v_call: TRBV27
d_call: .
j_call: TRBJ2-7

cdr3_nt: TGTGCCAGCAGAAAGGGACCTCCCCCTCACTTCTTC
cdr3_aa: CASRKGPPPHFF
clone_size: many
v_call: TRBV28
d_call: .
j_call: TRBJ2-1

cdr3_nt: TGTGCCAGCAGCTGGGGGCGAGGACAGAGCACAGATACGCAGTATTTT
cdr3_aa: CASSWGRGQSTDTQYF
clone_size: .
v_call: TRBV7-2
d_call: .
j_call: TRBJ2-3

cdr3_nt: TGTGCCAGCAGAGACGGACAGGCTGAAAATCAGCCCCAGCATTTT
cdr3_aa: CASRDGQAENQPQHF
clone_size: .
v_call: TRBV6-6
d_call: TRBD1
j_call: TRBJ1-5

cdr3_nt: TGTGCCAGCAAAGAGCGGGGCGAAGGAGGCACCGGGGAGCTGTTTTTT
cdr3_aa: CASKERGEGGTGELFF
clone_size: many
v_call: TRBV12-3/TRBV12-4
d_call: TRBD2
j_call: TRBJ2-2

cdr3_nt: TGTGCCAGCAGCCGCGGGGTAGAAAAACTGTTTTTT
cdr3_aa: CASSRGVEKLFF
clone_size: many
v_call: TRBV7-9
d_call: .
j_call: TRBJ1-4

cdr3_nt: TGTGCCAGCAGTTTCGATTCGGACAGGGTCACCTCCTACGAGCAGTACTTC
cdr3_aa: CASSFDSDRVTSYEQYF
clone_size: .
v_call: TRBV27
d_call: TRBD1
j_call: TRBJ2-7

cdr3_nt: TGTGCCAGCAGTTCACGACTTGGGAGGGCCCGGAGCACCGGGGAGCTGTTTTTT
cdr3_aa: CASSSRLGRARSTGELFF
clone_size: few
v_call: TRBV6-2/TRBV6-3
d_call: TRBD2
j_call: TRBJ2-2

cdr3_nt: TGTGCCAGCAGAACAGGGGGCTATGGCTACACCTTC
cdr3_aa: CASRTGGYGYTF
clone_size: .
v_call: TRBV12-3/TRBV12-4
d_call: TRBD1
j_call: TRBJ1-2

cdr3_nt: TGTGCCAGCAGCCAAGCAGGCTCAGGGGACCCCCTTCAGTACTTC
cdr3_aa: CASSQAGSGDPLQYF
clone_size: few
v_call: TRBV14
d_call: .
j_call: TRBJ2-4

cdr3_nt: TGTGCCAGCAGTGATGGGCAGCTCAGCAATCAGCCCCAGCATTTT
cdr3_aa: CASSDGQLSNQPQHF
clone_size: .
v_call: TRBV2
d_call: .
j_call: TRBJ1-5

cdr3_nt: TGTGCCAGCAGTGGTACCGGGGCCAACGTCCTGACTTTC
cdr3_aa: CASSGTGANVLTF
clone_size: many
v_call: TRBV12-3/TRBV12-4
d_call: .
j_call: TRBJ2-6

cdr3_nt: TGTGCCAGCAGCGTAGGGTATGACGGGGGGGCTTCAGATACGCAGTATTTT
cdr3_aa: CASSVGYDGGASDTQYF
clone_size: few
v_call: TRBV9
d_call: TRBD2
j_call: TRBJ2-3

cdr3_nt: TGTGCCAGCAGCCCCGGAGGGACAGGGGTATACAATGAGCAGTTCTTC
cdr3_aa: CASSPGGTGVYNEQFF
clone_size: .
v_call: TRBV7-8
d_call: TRBD1
j_call: TRBJ2-1

cdr3_nt: TGTGCCAGCAGCTTAGGCCAAGAGACCCAGTACTTC
cdr3_aa: CASSLGQETQYF
clone_size: many
v_call: TRBV11-2
d_call: .
j_call: TRBJ2-5

cdr3_nt: TGTGCCAGCGTCGTTGGGGGGTATGGCGACGAGCAGTACTTC
cdr3_aa: CASVVGGYGDEQYF
clone_size: .
v_call: TRBV12-3/TRBV12-4
d_call: .
j_call: TRBJ2-7

cdr3_nt: TGTGCCAGCAGGACGAAAGGCAACACTGAAGCTTTCTTT
cdr3_aa: CASRTKGNTEAFF
clone_size: few
v_call: TRBV6-1
d_call: .
j_call: TRBJ1-1

cdr3_nt: TGTGCCAGCGGGGGGCGGGGCACTGAAGCTTTCTTT
cdr3_aa: CASGGRGTEAFF
clone_size: few
v_call: TRBV7-6
d_call: .
j_call: TRBJ1-1

cdr3_nt: TGCAGTGCTAGAGATGGTGGTGGCCAGTCCCATGAGCAGTTCTTC
cdr3_aa: CSARDGGGQSHEQFF
clone_size: few
v_call: TRBV20-1
d_call: .
j_call: TRBJ2-1

cdr3_nt: TGTGCCAGCAGCTTCATGGGGTTTGAAGCTTTCTTT
cdr3_aa: CASSFMGFEAFF
clone_size: .
v_call: TRBV7-2
d_call: .
j_call: TRBJ1-1

cdr3_nt: TGCGCCAGCAGTGAGGACGCCGGACGGAAGATCGGTGAAAAACTGTTTTTT
cdr3_aa: CASSEDAGRKIGEKLFF
clone_size: few
v_call: TRBV10-2
d_call: .
j_call: TRBJ1-4

cdr3_nt: TGTGCCAGCTCACCATTTAGGGCCGATGGGTATGGCTACACCTTC
cdr3_aa: CASSPFRADGYGYTF
clone_size: .
v_call: TRBV18
d_call: .
j_call: TRBJ1-2